The source of this T cell receptor (beta chain) is a study of blood T cells in healthy people across ages. For the study at large: Template switching caught about one barcoded beta molecule for each two T cells.

In its sample, this clonotype was seen many times. Its antigen is still unknown. Germline CDR1 is DFQATT and CDR2 is SNEGSKA (reference sequence). The CDR3 has 12 residues. Trimming removed 5 bases at V and 8 bases at J, with 15 bases between. The use of a sample-barcoded 5' primer and a J-beta primer mix characterized a second PCR of about 7 to 12 cycles. Per sample, CDR3-containing paired-end reads numbered at least 2.5 million. In TCRdb, the 5' RACE reads were re-called with MiXCR into one record per CDR3 protein. Counted here are hundreds of thousands of distinct CDR3 sequences, around two fifths occurring once; the ten biggest clones make up 30%. General study points: When set beside aged donors, long-lived donors presented more naive CD4+ cells and higher diversity.

The chain joins TRBV20-1 to TRBJ1-2, with D tentatively TRBD1 (6 bases). The sample taken for sequencing was blood. The TCR comes from a man of 80 years or more in good health. CDR3 coding DNA: TGCAGTGCTTTTACAGGGAGTGCCGGCTACACCTTC. Translation gives CSAFTGSAGYTF.